Below are 3 T cell receptor beta chains sequenced from a single sample in a study of blood T cell repertoires in COVID-19. Sequenced by immunoSEQ multiplex PCR; TCRdb stores in-frame clones only, minus some. Among more than 300,000 clones listed, about four fifths were seen once. The sequenced material came from peripheral blood. Source of these receptors: a woman between 45 and 60 years old with acute or convalescent COVID-19.

This chain links TRBV3-1 (or the pseudogene TRBV3-2) with TRBJ1-2; tentative D call: TRBD1 (5 bases). CDR3 length: 15 residues. CDR1 LGHDT and CDR2 YNNKEL come from the germline V gene (reference sequence). The V end was cut by 3 bases, the J end by 4 bases, with 15 bases between. The DNA for the CDR3 is TGTGCCAGCAGCCATAGATCCAGGGAGGCCTATGGCTACACCTTC. Translating it yields CASSHRSREAYGYTF.

The table lists this clone with a count of one. CDR3 sequence: CASTLTRQEATF. The DNA for the CDR3 is TGTGCCAGCACCCTTACCCGACAGGAAGCCACCTTC. The V and J genes are TRBV12-3 or TRBV12-4 and TRBJ1-2; tentatively, D is TRBD1 (6 bases). Trimming removed 7 bases from V and 13 bases from J, with 19 bases in between. The CDR3 has 12 residues.

The V call is TRBV18, the J call TRBJ2-3; 7 positions agree with TRBD1. This CDR3 spans 17 amino acids. The V and J ends lost 3 bases and 6 bases, in that order; junction bases with no gene match: 15. The V gene's germline CDR1 is KGHSH and CDR2 LQKENI. The CDR3 nucleotides are TGTGCCAGCTCACCTTCCGGGACAGCCGAAGAATGGGATACGCAGTATTTT. This codes for CASSPSGTAEEWDTQYF.